Shown below are 27 T cell receptor beta chains from a single sample sequenced in a study of blood T cell repertoires in COVID-19. TCRdb keeps only in-frame clones here, not all; method: immunoSEQ multiplex PCR. The profile shows under 200,000 clones, about 83% of them singletons. The sequencing input was peripheral blood. All receptors derive from a woman in her 70s who had recovered from COVID-19.

This clone occurred a few times. The CDR3 DNA reads TGTGCCATCAGTGACCGAGGGACTAGCGCGCAAGAGACCCAGTACTTC. Residues: CAISDRGTSAQETQYF. The chain couples TRBV10-3 to TRBJ2-5, with 10 positions matching TRBD2. Trimming cost V 3 bases and J 2 bases; bases outside gene matches: 6. CDR3 length: 16 amino acids. Germline-derived CDR1 and CDR2 are ENHRY and SYGVKD.

The J gene is TRBJ2-7, the V gene TRBV2, with D maybe TRBD1 (5 bases). The CDR3 is 14 amino acids. In germline, CDR1 is SNHLY, CDR2 FYNNEI. V lost 2 bases and J lost 4, with 12 bases in between. Here the CDR3 reads CASSERGTIYEQYF. As DNA, the CDR3 is TGTGCCAGCAGTGAAAGGGGCACCATATACGAGCAGTACTTC.

The rearrangement uses TRBV18 and TRBJ1-1; TRBD1 might be the D (5 bases). V shed 6 bases and J shed 5 bases, with 22 bases lying between them. Germline V gene sequence: CDR1 KGHSH, CDR2 LQKENI. This CDR3 is 16 amino acids long. The CDR3 is CASSRDAQALGTEAFF. The CDR3, as DNA: TGTGCCAGCTCGCGGGACGCCCAAGCTTTAGGGACTGAAGCTTTCTTT.

The chain links TRBV5-4 to TRBJ2-5; D unclear. Germline-derived CDR1 and CDR2 are SGHNT and YYREEE (reference sequence). V lost 4 bases to trimming and J lost 5 bases, with 9 bases between them. This CDR3 has 12 residues. CDR3 residues: CASSLWRETQYF. As DNA, the CDR3 is TGTGCCAGCAGCCTTTGGCGGGAGACCCAGTACTTC.

CDR3 sequence: CASSQDLATEGYEQYF. CDR3 DNA: TGCGCCAGCAGCCAAGATTTGGCAACCGAGGGCTACGAGCAGTACTTC. The gene calls are TRBV4-1 and TRBJ2-7; D is perhaps TRBD2 (5 bases). Germline V gene sequence: CDR1 MGHRA, CDR2 YSYEKL. V lost 0 bases and J lost 3, with 15 bases in between. The CDR3 sequence is 16 residues long.

This clone was picked up one time. V and J are TRBV9 and TRBJ1-4; no firm D call. This CDR3 is built from 14 residues. Germline assignment: CDR1 SGDLS and CDR2 YYNGEE. V was cut by 0 bases and J by 3 bases, with 6 bases left in between. The CDR3 DNA sequence: TGTGCCAGCAGCGTAGGGCTGGCTAATGAAAAACTGTTTTTT. Its protein product is CASSVGLANEKLFF.

The chain carries TRBV2 and TRBJ1-2; D remains unclear. The CDR3 has 12 amino acids. Germline V gene sequence: CDR1 SNHLY, CDR2 FYNNEI. V was cut by 2 bases and J by 5 bases, with 6 bases left in between. CDR3 nucleotides: TGTGCCAGCAGTGAATCTGTGTATGGCTACACCTTC. Its translation: CASSESVYGYTF.

This clone has a handful of counts. This sequence joins TRBV10-3 and TRBJ2-1; 9 bases align to TRBD2. Germline trimming cut 4 bases from V and 0 bases from J; bases unmatched to any gene: 4. CDR3 size: 16 residues. Per the germline V gene, CDR1 is ENHRY and CDR2 is SYGVKD. Written as DNA, the CDR3 is TGTGCCATCAGTGCAGCGGGAGGCCGCTCCTACAATGAGCAGTTCTTC. Residues: CAISAAGGRSYNEQFF.

V gene TRBV7-2 combines with J gene TRBJ1-1; D is ambiguous. V shed 1 base and J shed 0 bases, with 6 bases lying between them. This CDR3 is 14 amino acids long. The V gene's germline CDR1 is SGHTA and CDR2 FQGNSA. In DNA form, the CDR3 reads TGTGCCAGCAGCTTAGGAGGGATGAACACTGAAGCTTTCTTT. As protein: CASSLGGMNTEAFF.

V is TRBV5-6 and J is TRBJ1-1; TRBD1 matches at 9 bases. J was trimmed by 6 bases and V by 9 bases; bases with no gene match: 15. This CDR3 is 15 amino acids long. The germline gives CDR1 SGHDT, CDR2 YYEEEE. CDR3 coding DNA: TGTGCCACCACCGGGACAGGGCTTTTGAGGGCTGAAGCTTTCTTT. This translates into CATTGTGLLRAEAFF.

This clone was seen repeatedly, ten times or more. The genes are TRBV5-5 and TRBJ2-7; 8 bases agree with TRBD1. The CDR3 runs to 16 residues. Per germline, CDR1 SGHKS and CDR2 YYEKEE (reference sequence). V lost 4 bases to trimming and J lost 5 bases; unmatched junction nucleotides: 14. The CDR3 bases are TGTGCCAGCAGCGTCCCAACAGGGGGAATAAAGGACGAGCAGTACTTC. This sequence encodes CASSVPTGGIKDEQYF.

This rearrangement joins TRBV5-1 to TRBJ1-2, with unresolved D. V lost 4 bases and J lost 5, with 15 bases in between. Germline CDR1 reads SGHRS; CDR2 reads YFSETQ. The CDR3 is 14 amino acids. The CDR3 spells CASSPRPARYGYTF. The CDR3 DNA reads as TGCGCCAGCAGCCCACGACCCGCTAGGTATGGCTACACCTTC.

The rearrangement links TRBV4-1 to TRBJ1-2; 9 bases line up with TRBD1. Per the germline V gene, CDR1 is MGHRA and CDR2 is YSYEKL. The junction had 4 bases not matched to a gene; V was cut back by 4 bases and J by 4 bases. CDR3 length: 14 amino acids. This CDR3 is CASSRGQGTYGYTF. Here the CDR3 DNA reads TGCGCCAGCAGCCGGGGACAGGGAACCTATGGCTACACCTTC.

V and J are TRBV18 and TRBJ2-3, with 7 bases fitting TRBD2. V shed 3 bases and J 1 base; nucleotides not matched to a gene: 13. Per the germline V gene, CDR1 is KGHSH and CDR2 is LQKENI. The CDR3 length is 18 residues. Written as DNA, the CDR3 is TGTGCCAGCTCACCTCAGTCCTTCGTGGGAGGGGGCACAGATACGCAGTATTTT. Its translation is CASSPQSFVGGGTDTQYF.

This chain links TRBV7-2 with TRBJ2-7; 7 bases align to TRBD1. Germline V CDR1 and CDR2: SGHTA, FQGNSA. The CDR3 consists of 13 residues. The V segment lost 4 bases and the J segment 10 bases; nucleotides outside the gene matches: 10. The CDR3 region is CASSSTRQGPQYF. CDR3 sequence (DNA): TGTGCCAGCAGCTCAACTAGACAGGGCCCCCAGTACTTC. The full variable domain, its missing parts supplied by reference TRBV7-2 and TRBJ2-7, is GAGVSQSPSNKVTEKGKDVELRCDPISGHTALYWYRQSLGQGLEFLIYFQGNSAPDKSGLPSDRFSAERTGGSVSTLTIQRTQQEDSAVYLCASSSTRQGPQYFGPGTRLTVT.

The V gene is TRBV5-1, the J gene TRBJ1-4, with 7 nucleotides matching TRBD1. J lost 4 bases, V lost 2 bases, and 2 bases had no gene match. Looked up from germline, CDR1 is SGHRS and CDR2 is YFSETQ. CDR3 size: 14 residues. The DNA for the CDR3 is TGCGCCAGCAGCTTAAACAGGGGTAATGAAAAACTGTTTTTT. It is translated as CASSLNRGNEKLFF.

V usage is TRBV4-2 and J usage is TRBJ1-3; maybe TRBD1 (6 bases). CDR1 is LGHNA and CDR2 is YNFKEQ in the germline V gene. Between the trimmed V and J ends, which lost 1 base and 4 bases, there was a span of 11 bases. The CDR3 covers 15 residues. In nucleotides, the CDR3 is TGTGCCAGCAGCCAAGCGGGGCAGGGGGGAAACACCATATATTTT. Translating gives CASSQAGQGGNTIYF.

The chain combines TRBV29-1 with TRBJ1-2; no definite D call. With 4 bases removed from V and 7 bases from J, the gap between germline ends came to 13 bases. The CDR3 consists of 12 residues. In germline, CDR1 is SQVTM, CDR2 ANQGSEA. Here the CDR3 DNA reads TGCAGCGTTGGGGCCTCGATTGGTGGCTACACCTTC. Protein product: CSVGASIGGYTF.

V gene TRBV24-1 combines with J gene TRBJ2-3, with D possibly being TRBD2 (6 bases). V gave up 3 bases and J gave up 1 base, with 16 bases separating them. This CDR3 spans 17 amino acids. The germline gives CDR1 KGHDR, CDR2 SFDVKD. This CDR3 reads CATSDPRRGDGTDTQYF. CDR3 coding DNA: TGTGCCACCAGTGATCCCCGGAGGGGCGACGGCACAGATACGCAGTATTTT.

This clone occurred once. This chain joins TRBV7-9 and TRBJ2-7, with 13 bases identical to TRBD2. Germline loops: CDR1 SEHNR, CDR2 FQNEAQ (reference sequence). The length of the CDR3 is 16 residues. V lost 5 bases and J lost 5; bases outside the gene matches: 9. The CDR3 DNA follows: TGTGCCAGCAGCGGACGGACTAGCGGGAGAACCCACGAGCAGTACTTC. Its translation is CASSGRTSGRTHEQYF.

The genes are TRBV18 and TRBJ2-1; 7 bases match TRBD2. CDR3 length equals 14 residues. J lost 7 bases, V lost 4 bases, and 7 bases had no gene match. Germline V gene sequence: CDR1 KGHSH, CDR2 LQKENI. The chain's CDR3 is CASSLRSGENEQFF. CDR3 nucleotide sequence: TGTGCCAGCTCACTCCGGAGCGGGGAAAATGAGCAGTTCTTC.

The chain's CDR3 is CASSRADSRETQYF. The DNA for the CDR3 is TGTGCCAGCAGTCGAGCCGATTCTAGGGAGACCCAGTACTTC. This rearrangement joins TRBV6-2 or TRBV6-3 to TRBJ2-5, with no clear D. The CDR3 is 14 residues long. Trimming left V 5 bases short and J 5 bases short, with 15 bases between. Germline values: CDR1 MNHEY, CDR2 SVGEGT.

The J gene is TRBJ2-4, the V gene TRBV6-5; 7 nucleotides align to TRBD2. Germline V lookup: CDR1 MNHEY, CDR2 SVGAGI. The CDR3 contains 14 residues. The V gene end was trimmed by 8 bases and the J gene end by 1 base; junction bases not matched to a gene: 5. CDR3 amino acids: CASQRDGAKNIQYF. The DNA for the CDR3 is TGTGCCAGCCAGCGGGATGGGGCCAAAAACATTCAGTACTTC.

The table lists this clone with a count of one. The genes are TRBV10-3 and TRBJ1-5; 9 positions match TRBD1. The CDR3 has 14 amino acids. Germline values: CDR1 ENHRY, CDR2 SYGVKD. Trimming cost V 10 bases and J 2 bases; bases outside gene matches: 6. In DNA, the CDR3 is TGTGCCACCGCAAGGGACAGGGGCAATCAGCCCCAGCATTTT. Protein sequence: CATARDRGNQPQHF.

The V gene is TRBV5-1, the J gene TRBJ2-1, with TRBD2 matching 7 bases. V shed 5 bases and J 1 base; nucleotides not matched to a gene: 6. From germline, CDR1 is SGHRS and CDR2 YFSETQ. This CDR3 region has 15 residues. The CDR3 here is CASSGGSRSYNEQFF. CDR3 sequence (DNA): TGCGCCAGCAGTGGCGGGAGTAGGTCCTACAATGAGCAGTTCTTC. Using reference TRBV5-1 and TRBJ2-1 for the parts outside the CDR3, the full variable domain is KAGVTQTPRYLIKTRGQQVTLSCSPISGHRSVSWYQQTPGQGLQFLFEYFSETQRNKGNFPGRFSGRQFSNSRSEMNVSTLELGDSALYLCASSGGSRSYNEQFFGPGTRLTVL.

The chain recombines TRBV3-1 (or the pseudogene TRBV3-2) with TRBJ1-2; possibly TRBD1 for D (6 bases). Germline CDR1 LGHDT, CDR2 YNNKEL (reference sequence). CDR3 length: 15 residues. Trimming removed 4 bases at V and 5 bases at J, with 17 bases between. The CDR3 DNA reads as TGTGCCAGCAGCCGCGGTCGGGGGGCGCAATATGGCTACACCTTC. The encoded protein is CASSRGRGAQYGYTF.

A few counts support this clone. This chain uses TRBV9 with TRBJ2-3; TRBD2 aligns across 11 bases. The ends lost 9 bases at V and 5 bases at J; junction bases unmatched: 5. The germline gives CDR1 SGDLS, CDR2 YYNGEE. The CDR3 extends over 13 amino acids. The CDR3 DNA reads TGTGCCAACAAGACTAGCGGGGTAGATACGCAGTATTTT. Translating it yields CANKTSGVDTQYF.